This T cell receptor (beta chain) came from a study of blood T cell repertoires in COVID-19. Study details: COVID-19 samples from acute and convalescent phases originated in the United States, Italy and Spain.

A single count supports this clone. Germline CDR1 reads MNHEY; CDR2 reads SVGEGT. Trimming removed 0 bases from V and 3 bases from J, with 15 bases in between. This CDR3 comprises 16 residues. Generated by immunoSEQ multiplex PCR, the TCRdb table keeps only in-frame clones and is missing some. This table holds over 150,000 clones, about 82% found once. The V gene is TRBV6-2 or TRBV6-3, the J gene TRBJ2-7; perhaps TRBD2 as D (6 bases). The clonotype comes from a man aged 45-60 years with active or convalescent COVID-19. What was sequenced was peripheral blood. For the CDR3, the DNA is TGTGCCAGCAGTTACTCGAAATCGCGGGGTGACTACGAGCAGTACTTC. Amino acids: CASSYSKSRGDYEQYF.